The source of this T cell receptor beta chain is a study of blood T cell repertoires in COVID-19. About the study: Sites across the United States, Italy and Spain contributed samples from acute and convalescent COVID-19. T cells, B-cell-depleted T cells, or PBMCs supplied cDNA or gDNA.

Germline-derived CDR1 and CDR2 are MDHEN and SYDVKM. V was cut by 2 bases and J by 8 bases, with 12 bases left in between. The CDR3 spans 13 residues. Methods used by the authors: Amplification of reference gene primers provided the estimated nucleated cell counts. TCRdb's copy holds only in-frame clones and misses some; the assay was immunoSEQ multiplex PCR. Clonal size and the V and J genes are those of that table, whereas D and trimming came from the DNA. The top ten hold 6% to 7% of the sample, which has approximately 110,000 clones, about 87% seen once. The TCR comes from a woman between 45 and 60 years old with acute or convalescent COVID-19. This chain uses TRBV28 with TRBJ1-2; no reliable D call. The specimen was peripheral blood. The CDR3 nucleotides are TGTGCCAGCAGTTTAGGCGGTAAATACGGCTACACCTTC. Protein product: CASSLGGKYGYTF.